This T cell receptor (beta chain) appears in the sequencing data of a study of T-cell memory formation after mild COVID-19. About the research overall: TCR clustering was largely donor specific.

MiXCR was run by TCRdb on the 5' RACE reads, yielding one entry per CDR3 protein. The sample holds approximately 300,000 distinct CDR3 sequences; approximately 15% are singletons and the top ten take 22%. This clonotype was counted only a few times. Its matching antigen is unknown. Study-wide results and limits: The authors did not confirm SARS-CoV-2 specificity of second-wave clones peaking day 37. CD4+ clones that contracted lay mainly in CM and EM; CD8+ ones lay in EMRA. Certain responding clones were present in pre-infection memory, suggesting participation of cross-reactive memory.

The source is a man aged 18 to 29 who had mild COVID-19 (a few samples of this study predate the infection). Cell type and time point are not known. Sequenced input: PBMCs or a T cell subset sorted from them (not recorded which).

The CDR3 region is CATSDSPGQGLPFVYF. CDR3 coding DNA: TGTGCCACCAGTGATTCGCCGGGACAGGGTCTTCCCTTTGTCTACTTC. The chain recombines TRBV24-1 with TRBJ2-5, with 9 bases lining up with TRBD1. V shed 2 bases and J 14 bases; nucleotides not matched to a gene: 17. Per germline, CDR1 KGHDR and CDR2 SFDVKD. The CDR3 totals 16 residues.